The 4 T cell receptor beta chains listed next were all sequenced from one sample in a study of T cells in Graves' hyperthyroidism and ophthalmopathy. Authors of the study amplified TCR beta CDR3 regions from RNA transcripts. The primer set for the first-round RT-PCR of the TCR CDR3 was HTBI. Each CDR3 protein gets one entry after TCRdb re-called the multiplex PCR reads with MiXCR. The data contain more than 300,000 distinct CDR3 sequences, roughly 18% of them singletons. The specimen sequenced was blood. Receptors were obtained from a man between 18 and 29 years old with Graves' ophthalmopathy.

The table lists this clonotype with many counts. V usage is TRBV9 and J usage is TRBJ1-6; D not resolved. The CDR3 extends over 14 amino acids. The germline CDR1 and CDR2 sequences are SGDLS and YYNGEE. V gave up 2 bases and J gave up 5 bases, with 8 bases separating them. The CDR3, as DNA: TGTGCCAGCAGCGTCGCCGGGGATAATTCACCCCTCCACTTT. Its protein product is CASSVAGDNSPLHF.

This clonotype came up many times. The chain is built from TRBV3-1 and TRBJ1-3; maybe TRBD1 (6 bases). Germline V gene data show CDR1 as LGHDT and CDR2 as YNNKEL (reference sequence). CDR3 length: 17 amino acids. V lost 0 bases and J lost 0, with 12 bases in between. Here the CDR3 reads CASSQDGTNLSGNTIYF. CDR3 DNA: TGTGCCAGCAGCCAAGACGGGACAAACCTCTCTGGAAACACCATATATTTT.

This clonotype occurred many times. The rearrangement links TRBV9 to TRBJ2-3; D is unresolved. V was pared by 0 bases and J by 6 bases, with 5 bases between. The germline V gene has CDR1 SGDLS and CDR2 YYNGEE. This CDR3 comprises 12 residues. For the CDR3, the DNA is TGTGCCAGCAGCGTAGGAAAGGATACGCAGTATTTT. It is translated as CASSVGKDTQYF.

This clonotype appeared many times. In nucleotides, the CDR3 is TGTGCCACCAGCAGAGCCAGGCGGGGATACAATGAGCAGTTCTTC. As protein: CATSRARRGYNEQFF. The chain joins TRBV15 to TRBJ2-1; D may be TRBD2 (6 bases). The CDR3 totals 15 residues. V was shortened by 1 base and J by 4 bases, with 11 bases between the two germline ends. Germline V gives CDR1 LNHNV, CDR2 YYDKDF (reference sequence).